The rows below give T cell receptor beta chains drawn from one sample of a study of T cells expressing NK-cell markers. TCRdb re-called the 5' RACE reads and gives one entry per CDR3 protein, without DNA. The sample's table shows some 140,000 distinct CDR3 sequences. Source material: blood T cells: a sorted CD56 or NKG2C T cell subset, CD4+ or CD8+ T cells, or bulk PBMC T cells (not recorded which). The receptor set was obtained from a woman aged 45 to 65 in good health. Each CDR3 is given with its conserved first and last residue. The order of the fields is CDR3 protein, J gene, V gene.

CDR3 protein: CASSELGAGGNTIYF
J gene: TRBJ1-3
V gene: TRBV6-1

CDR3 protein: CSAGGIDTEAFF
J gene: TRBJ1-1
V gene: TRBV20-1

CDR3 protein: CASSSLDEDYEQYF
J gene: TRBJ2-7
V gene: TRBV13

CDR3 protein: CATSDTPGQGPNYGYTF
J gene: TRBJ1-2
V gene: TRBV24-1

CDR3 protein: CASSQGLQETQYF
J gene: TRBJ2-5
V gene: TRBV11-2

CDR3 protein: CASSLEEDRAETGELFF
J gene: TRBJ2-2
V gene: TRBV7-6

CDR3 protein: CSVLGGTGPWTEAFF
J gene: TRBJ1-1
V gene: TRBV29-1

CDR3 protein: CASRFGPYPAPLHF
J gene: TRBJ1-6
V gene: TRBV7-9

CDR3 protein: CASGFRENGNNEQFF
J gene: TRBJ2-1
V gene: TRBV12-5

CDR3 protein: CATSRRTSMDTQYF
J gene: TRBJ2-3
V gene: TRBV15

CDR3 protein: CASSQGSIKETQYF
J gene: TRBJ2-5
V gene: TRBV3-1

CDR3 protein: CSVDRGRGLADTQYF
J gene: TRBJ2-3
V gene: TRBV29-1

CDR3 protein: CASSLLQADTQYF
J gene: TRBJ2-3
V gene: TRBV7-8

CDR3 protein: CASTSGDEQYF
J gene: TRBJ2-7
V gene: TRBV6-6

CDR3 protein: CSASRANYGYTF
J gene: TRBJ1-2
V gene: TRBV20-1

CDR3 protein: CASRAAGLVEQFF
J gene: TRBJ2-1
V gene: TRBV2

CDR3 protein: CASSLFREGAETQYF
J gene: TRBJ2-5
V gene: TRBV7-2

CDR3 protein: CASSEEGGLGEFF
J gene: TRBJ2-1
V gene: TRBV2

CDR3 protein: CSATGRISGAYEQYF
J gene: TRBJ2-7
V gene: TRBV20-1

CDR3 protein: CASNPQENTGELFF
J gene: TRBJ2-2
V gene: TRBV7-9

CDR3 protein: CATSDYGLTEAFF
J gene: TRBJ1-1
V gene: TRBV24-1

CDR3 protein: CASSLGNSEADTQYF
J gene: TRBJ2-3
V gene: TRBV5-1

CDR3 protein: CASSEGAGPLFEQFF
J gene: TRBJ2-1
V gene: TRBV2

CDR3 protein: CASKIGWGDLYEQFF
J gene: TRBJ2-1
V gene: TRBV19

CDR3 protein: CAIGTSSNNEQFF
J gene: TRBJ2-1
V gene: TRBV27

CDR3 protein: CSARHMGILAGGPKYNEQFF
J gene: TRBJ2-1
V gene: TRBV20-1

CDR3 protein: CASSLDAGYQETQYF
J gene: TRBJ2-5
V gene: TRBV11-2

CDR3 protein: CASSLAGAETQYF
J gene: TRBJ2-5
V gene: TRBV5-1

CDR3 protein: CASSEGPPSSYEQYF
J gene: TRBJ2-7
V gene: TRBV6-1

CDR3 protein: CASSQGGLAGRDEQFF
J gene: TRBJ2-1
V gene: TRBV3-1

CDR3 protein: CASSEPRGLNYEQYF
J gene: TRBJ2-7
V gene: TRBV6-1

CDR3 protein: CASSDTGADTQYF
J gene: TRBJ2-3
V gene: TRBV9

CDR3 protein: CASSFKLFSSNEQFF
J gene: TRBJ2-1
V gene: TRBV5-1

CDR3 protein: CASSPGAGKYNEQFF
J gene: TRBJ2-1
V gene: TRBV11-3

CDR3 protein: CASRPTGVHEQYF
J gene: TRBJ2-7
V gene: TRBV6-1

CDR3 protein: CASTSTSVAGELFF
J gene: TRBJ2-2
V gene: TRBV6-1

CDR3 protein: CASSTPSRSSYNEQFF
J gene: TRBJ2-1
V gene: TRBV7-6

CDR3 protein: CATHGGTRDTGELFF
J gene: TRBJ2-2
V gene: TRBV24-1

CDR3 protein: CASSPGQGGDEQFF
J gene: TRBJ2-1
V gene: TRBV12-3/TRBV12-4

CDR3 protein: CASSSNNEKLFF
J gene: TRBJ1-4
V gene: TRBV7-9

CDR3 protein: CASSVGFGENEQYF
J gene: TRBJ2-7
V gene: TRBV9

CDR3 protein: CSVINAGLGVAGYTF
J gene: TRBJ1-2
V gene: TRBV29-1

CDR3 protein: CATSNPTSGGGNEQFF
J gene: TRBJ2-1
V gene: TRBV15

CDR3 protein: CASSSAPGTSGRHEQYF
J gene: TRBJ2-7
V gene: TRBV4-2

CDR3 protein: CASSQGGQGGEDEQFF
J gene: TRBJ2-1
V gene: TRBV4-1

CDR3 protein: CASSTRDQETQYF
J gene: TRBJ2-5
V gene: TRBV9

CDR3 protein: CAISGSEVDTQYF
J gene: TRBJ2-3
V gene: TRBV10-3

CDR3 protein: CASTVGGYNEQFF
J gene: TRBJ2-1
V gene: TRBV5-1

CDR3 protein: CASSVTATYEQYF
J gene: TRBJ2-7
V gene: TRBV27

CDR3 protein: CASSHPGDSEAFF
J gene: TRBJ1-1
V gene: TRBV4-2

CDR3 protein: CASSSPGGSRDYEQYF
J gene: TRBJ2-7
V gene: TRBV5-1

CDR3 protein: CASSFRGEDTQYF
J gene: TRBJ2-3
V gene: TRBV6-2/TRBV6-3

CDR3 protein: CASSFLPAQFF
J gene: TRBJ2-1
V gene: TRBV12-3/TRBV12-4

CDR3 protein: CASSRTGNEQFF
J gene: TRBJ2-1
V gene: TRBV5-1